The source of this TCR beta chain is a study of blood T cell repertoires in COVID-19. This CDR3 is 15 amino acids long. The J segment lost 2 bases and the V segment lost 5 bases, leaving 7 bases of the junction unmatched. Germline lookup yields CDR1 SGHNT and CDR2 YENEEA. Clones were read by immunoSEQ multiplex PCR, and TCRdb kept only the in-frame ones, dropping some. In the table there are roughly 100,000 clones, roughly 87% of which are singletons. The rearrangement joins TRBV11-3 to TRBJ2-7; 9 bases fit TRBD1. This clonotype was obtained from an elderly woman in a cohort sampled during active COVID-19. Sequenced sample: peripheral blood. The CDR3 protein is CASSTGTGMTYEQYF. The CDR3 DNA sequence: TGTGCCAGCAGCACTGGGACAGGGATGACCTACGAGCAGTACTTC.